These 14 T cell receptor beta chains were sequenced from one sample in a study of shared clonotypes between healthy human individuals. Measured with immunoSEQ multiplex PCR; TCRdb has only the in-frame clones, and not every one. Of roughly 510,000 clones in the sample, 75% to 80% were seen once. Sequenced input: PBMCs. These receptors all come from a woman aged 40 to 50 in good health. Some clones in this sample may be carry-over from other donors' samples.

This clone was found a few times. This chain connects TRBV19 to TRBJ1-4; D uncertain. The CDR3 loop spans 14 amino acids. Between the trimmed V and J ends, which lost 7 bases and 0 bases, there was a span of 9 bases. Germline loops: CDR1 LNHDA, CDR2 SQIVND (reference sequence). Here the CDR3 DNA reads TGTGCCAGTAACCGCATTGCAACTAATGAAAAACTGTTTTTT. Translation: CASNRIATNEKLFF.

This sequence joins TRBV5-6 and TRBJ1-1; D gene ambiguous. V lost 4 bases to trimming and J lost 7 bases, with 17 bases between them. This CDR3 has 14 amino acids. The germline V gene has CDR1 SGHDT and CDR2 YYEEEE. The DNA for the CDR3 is TGTGCCAGCAGCCCCGATCCGAACGTCCGTGAAGCTTTCTTT. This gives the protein CASSPDPNVREAFF.

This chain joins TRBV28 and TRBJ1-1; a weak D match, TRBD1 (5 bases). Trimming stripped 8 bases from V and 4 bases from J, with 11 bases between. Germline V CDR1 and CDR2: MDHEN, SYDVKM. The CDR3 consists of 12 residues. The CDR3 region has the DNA TGTGCCAGCGGGGGTTTCGGCACTGAAGCTTTCTTT. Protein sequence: CASGGFGTEAFF. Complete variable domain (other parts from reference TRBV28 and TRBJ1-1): DVKVTQSSRYLVKRTGEKVFLECVQDMDHENMFWYRQDPGLGLRLIYFSYDVKMKEKGDIPEGYSVSREKKERFSLILESASTNQTSMYLCASGGFGTEAFFGQGTRLTVV.

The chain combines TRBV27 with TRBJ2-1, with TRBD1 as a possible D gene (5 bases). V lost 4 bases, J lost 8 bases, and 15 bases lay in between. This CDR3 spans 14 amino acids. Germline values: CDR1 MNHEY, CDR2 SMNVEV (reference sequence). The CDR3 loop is CASSSSTYRHEQFF. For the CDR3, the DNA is TGTGCCAGCAGTTCCTCCACATACAGGCATGAGCAGTTCTTC.

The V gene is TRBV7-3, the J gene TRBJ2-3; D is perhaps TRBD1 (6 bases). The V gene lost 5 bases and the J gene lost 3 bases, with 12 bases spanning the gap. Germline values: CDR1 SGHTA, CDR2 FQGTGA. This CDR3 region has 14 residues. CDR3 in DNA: TGTGCCAGCAGCCATGGACAGCTTACAGATACGCAGTATTTT. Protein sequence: CASSHGQLTDTQYF.

The CDR3 loop reads CASSSWTSNGELFF. CDR3 coding DNA: TGTGCCAGCAGCTCTTGGACTAGCAACGGGGAGCTGTTTTTT. The chain recombines TRBV7-9 with TRBJ2-2, with TRBD2 identical over 8 bases. The germline gives CDR1 SEHNR, CDR2 FQNEAQ (reference sequence). With 4 bases clipped from V and 7 bases from J, the junction kept 5 bases outside the gene matches. CDR3 length equals 14 residues.

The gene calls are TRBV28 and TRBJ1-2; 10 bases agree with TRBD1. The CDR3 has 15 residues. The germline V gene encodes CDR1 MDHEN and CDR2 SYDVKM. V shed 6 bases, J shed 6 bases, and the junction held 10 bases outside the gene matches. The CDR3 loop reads CASRPSDRGRDGYTF. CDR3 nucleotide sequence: TGTGCCAGCAGACCCTCCGACAGGGGGCGGGATGGCTACACCTTC.

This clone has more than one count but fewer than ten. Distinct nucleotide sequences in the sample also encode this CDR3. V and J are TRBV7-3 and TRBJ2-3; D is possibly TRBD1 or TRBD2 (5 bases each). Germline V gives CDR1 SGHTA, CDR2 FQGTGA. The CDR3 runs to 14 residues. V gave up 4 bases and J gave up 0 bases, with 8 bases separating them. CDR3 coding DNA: TGTGCCAGCAGCTCGGGACCAAGCACAGATACGCAGTATTTT. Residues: CASSSGPSTDTQYF.

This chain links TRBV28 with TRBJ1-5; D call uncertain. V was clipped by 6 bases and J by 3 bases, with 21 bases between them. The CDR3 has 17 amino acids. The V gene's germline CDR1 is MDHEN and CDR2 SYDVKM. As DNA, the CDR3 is TGTGCCAGCAGCCGGGGAAGGACTTGGGGTGACAATCAGCCCCAGCATTTT. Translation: CASSRGRTWGDNQPQHF.

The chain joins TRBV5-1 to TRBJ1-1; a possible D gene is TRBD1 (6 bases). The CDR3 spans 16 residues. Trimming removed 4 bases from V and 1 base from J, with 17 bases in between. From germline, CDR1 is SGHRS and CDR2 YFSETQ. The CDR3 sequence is CASSPSAGAANTEAFF. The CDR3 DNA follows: TGCGCCAGCAGCCCGTCAGCAGGGGCCGCGAACACTGAAGCTTTCTTT.

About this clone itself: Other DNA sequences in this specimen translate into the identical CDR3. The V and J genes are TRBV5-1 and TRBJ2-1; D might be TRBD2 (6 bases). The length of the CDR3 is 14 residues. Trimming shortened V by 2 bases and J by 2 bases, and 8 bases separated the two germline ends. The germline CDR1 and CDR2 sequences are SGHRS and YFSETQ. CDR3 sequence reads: CASSFSGAYNEQFF. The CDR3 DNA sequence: TGCGCCAGCAGCTTTAGCGGAGCCTACAATGAGCAGTTCTTC. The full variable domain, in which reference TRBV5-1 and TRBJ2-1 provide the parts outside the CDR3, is KAGVTQTPRYLIKTRGQQVTLSCSPISGHRSVSWYQQTPGQGLQFLFEYFSETQRNKGNFPGRFSGRQFSNSRSEMNVSTLELGDSALYLCASSFSGAYNEQFFGPGTRLTVL.

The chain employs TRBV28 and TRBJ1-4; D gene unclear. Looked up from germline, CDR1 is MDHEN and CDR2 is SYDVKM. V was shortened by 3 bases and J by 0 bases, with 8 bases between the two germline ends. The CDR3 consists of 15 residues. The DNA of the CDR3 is TGTGCCAGCAGTTTGGGCGGAGCAACTAATGAAAAACTGTTTTTT. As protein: CASSLGGATNEKLFF.

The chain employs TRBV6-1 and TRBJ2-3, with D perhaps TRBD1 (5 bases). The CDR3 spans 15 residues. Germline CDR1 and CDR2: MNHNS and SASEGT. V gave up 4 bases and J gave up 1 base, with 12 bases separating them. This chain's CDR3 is CASSVARAGTDTQYF. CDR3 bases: TGTGCCAGCAGTGTGGCCAGGGCGGGCACAGATACGCAGTATTTT.

In DNA, the CDR3 is TGTGCCAGCAGCTTAGGCTCTTGGGGACAGGAGACCCAAGAGACCCAGTACTTC. It encodes CASSLGSWGQETQETQYF. V gene TRBV11-3 combines with J gene TRBJ2-5, with 8 bases identical to TRBD1. Germline V gene sequence: CDR1 SGHNT, CDR2 YENEEA. Losses at the gene ends were 1 base for V and 1 base for J; bases not matched to a gene: 11. This CDR3 has 18 residues. Variable domain in full (rest from reference TRBV11-3 and TRBJ2-5): EAGVVQSPRYKIIEKKQPVAFWCNPISGHNTLYWYLQNLGQGPELLIRYENEEAVDDSQLPKDRFSAERLKGVDSTLKIQPAELGDSAVYLCASSLGSWGQETQETQYFGPGTRLLVL.